The 9 T cell receptor beta chains below all came from one sample that was sequenced in a study of beta chain features in type 1 diabetes. Reverse transcription of all isolated RNA meant that expressed TCRB transcripts were sequenced. Method: immunoSEQ multiplex PCR; TCRdb's copy keeps in-frame clones and lacks some. Of about 740,000 clones detected, 13% appear once; the ten largest clones hold 0.02% to 0.025%. These receptors are not linked to any known antigen. General study findings and limits: When Type 1 diabetes patients were examined, their TCRB CDR3s proved moderately but significantly shorter in all four CD4+ subsets.

Sequenced material: naive CD4+ T cells from blood. These receptor sequences come from a man aged 18 to 29 with type 1 diabetes.

V usage is TRBV5-1 and J usage is TRBJ2-2; tentatively, D is TRBD2 (5 bases). The CDR3 totals 15 residues. Germline CDR1 is SGHRS and CDR2 is YFSETQ. The V end was cut by 4 bases, the J end by 7 bases, with 17 bases between. CDR3 amino acids: CASSTMGARGGELFF. In nucleotides, the CDR3 is TGCGCCAGCAGCACGATGGGTGCCCGGGGCGGGGAGCTGTTTTTT.

The V call is TRBV5-1, the J call TRBJ1-6, with a tentative D call TRBD1 (5 bases). The germline CDR1 and CDR2 sequences are SGHRS and YFSETQ. The CDR3 sequence is 15 residues long. Trimming removed 0 bases from V and 7 bases from J, with 11 bases in between. The CDR3 loop reads CASSLEGVRNSPLHF. CDR3 in DNA: TGCGCCAGCAGCTTGGAAGGGGTTAGAAATTCACCCCTCCACTTT.

The chain couples TRBV27 to TRBJ1-2; D is unresolved. The CDR3 is made up of 14 amino acids. The germline V and J ends were trimmed by 5 bases and 2 bases, with 12 bases remaining between them. CDR1 and CDR2 (germline): MNHEY, SMNVEV (reference sequence). In nucleotides, the CDR3 is TGTGCCAGCAGTCCACTTGGCAGAAACTATGGCTACACCTTC. It specifies CASSPLGRNYGYTF.

This sequence joins TRBV6-1 and TRBJ1-1; D is unclear. The germline gives CDR1 MNHNS, CDR2 SASEGT. The CDR3 loop spans 13 amino acids. Deletions cut 4 bases from V and 0 bases from J, with 6 bases between. CDR3 amino acids: CASSALMNTEAFF. The CDR3 nucleotides read TGTGCCAGCAGTGCCCTAATGAACACTGAAGCTTTCTTT.

In its sample, this clone was seen a few times. The chain has TRBV4-1 and TRBJ2-5, with 7 bases lining up with TRBD1. The CDR3 sequence is 15 residues long. The trim removed 1 base at V and 2 bases at J, leaving 4 bases unmatched. The germline V gene encodes CDR1 MGHRA and CDR2 YSYEKL. The CDR3: CASSQVGTAQETQYF. CDR3 DNA sequence: TGCGCCAGCAGCCAAGTCGGGACAGCACAAGAGACCCAGTACTTC.

This clone was counted only a few times. This CDR3 is also generated by other DNA sequences in the sample. This chain uses TRBV28 with TRBJ2-7; TRBD2 might be the D (6 bases). Germline V gene data show CDR1 as MDHEN and CDR2 as SYDVKM. Trimming left V 6 bases short and J 1 base short, with 13 bases between. This CDR3 is 14 amino acids long. In DNA form, the CDR3 reads TGTGCCAGCAGCTTACCTGGGGGGTCCTACGAGCAGTACTTC. Its translation is CASSLPGGSYEQYF.

The genes are TRBV4-1 and TRBJ2-7, with 10 bases aligning to TRBD1. Per the germline V gene, CDR1 is MGHRA and CDR2 is YSYEKL. CDR3 length: 18 residues. After removal of 2 bases from V and 0 bases from J, the junction contained 10 bases not matched to a gene. As DNA, the CDR3 is TGCGCCAGCAGCCAACAGGGATCCGGGACAGGGGCCTCCTACGAGCAGTACTTC. This sequence encodes CASSQQGSGTGASYEQYF.

The gene calls are TRBV6-5 and TRBJ1-4, with D perhaps matching TRBD1 (6 bases). The CDR3 covers 15 residues. V shed 6 bases and J shed 3 bases, with 14 bases lying between them. Germline loops: CDR1 MNHEY, CDR2 SVGAGI. The CDR3: CASRRLQGPNEKLFF. DNA for the CDR3: TGTGCCAGCAGACGGCTACAGGGTCCTAATGAAAAACTGTTTTTT.

This clone was picked up a small number of times. The V call is TRBV5-1, the J call TRBJ1-2; 8 bases agree with TRBD1. Germline CDR1 SGHRS, CDR2 YFSETQ. V shed 4 bases and J 0 bases; nucleotides not matched to a gene: 8. This CDR3 has 16 amino acids. The CDR3 spells CASSMGRDRTNYGYTF. DNA of the CDR3: TGCGCCAGCAGCATGGGCCGGGACAGGACTAACTATGGCTACACCTTC.